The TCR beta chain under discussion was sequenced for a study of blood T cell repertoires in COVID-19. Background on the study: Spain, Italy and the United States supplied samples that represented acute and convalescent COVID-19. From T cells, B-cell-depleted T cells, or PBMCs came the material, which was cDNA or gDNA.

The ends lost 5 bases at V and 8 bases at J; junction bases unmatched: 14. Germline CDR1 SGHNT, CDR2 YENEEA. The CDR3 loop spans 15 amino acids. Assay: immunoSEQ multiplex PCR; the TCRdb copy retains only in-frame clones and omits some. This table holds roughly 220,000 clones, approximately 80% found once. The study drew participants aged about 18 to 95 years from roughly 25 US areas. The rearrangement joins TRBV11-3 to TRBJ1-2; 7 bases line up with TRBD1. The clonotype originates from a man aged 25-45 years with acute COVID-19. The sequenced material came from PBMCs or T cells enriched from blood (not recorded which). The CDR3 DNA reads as TGTGCCAGCAGCCCCCTCCCCTCAGGGGGATCGGGCTACACCTTC. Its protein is CASSPLPSGGSGYTF.